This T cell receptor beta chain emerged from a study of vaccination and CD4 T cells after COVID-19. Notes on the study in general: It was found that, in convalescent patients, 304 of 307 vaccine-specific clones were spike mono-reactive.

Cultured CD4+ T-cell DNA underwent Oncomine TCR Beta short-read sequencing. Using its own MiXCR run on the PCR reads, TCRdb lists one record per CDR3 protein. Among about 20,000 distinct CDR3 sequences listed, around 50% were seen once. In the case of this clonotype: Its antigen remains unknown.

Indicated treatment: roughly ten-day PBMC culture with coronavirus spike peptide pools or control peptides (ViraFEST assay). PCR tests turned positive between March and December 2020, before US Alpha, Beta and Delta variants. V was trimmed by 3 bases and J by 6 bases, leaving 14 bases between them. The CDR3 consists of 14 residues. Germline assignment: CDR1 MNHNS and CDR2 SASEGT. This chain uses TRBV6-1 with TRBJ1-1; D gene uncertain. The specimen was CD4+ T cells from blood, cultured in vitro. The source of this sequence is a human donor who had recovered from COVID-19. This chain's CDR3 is CASSEVPRSAEAFF. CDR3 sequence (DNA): TGTGCCAGCAGTGAGGTTCCCAGGAGCGCTGAAGCTTTCTTT.